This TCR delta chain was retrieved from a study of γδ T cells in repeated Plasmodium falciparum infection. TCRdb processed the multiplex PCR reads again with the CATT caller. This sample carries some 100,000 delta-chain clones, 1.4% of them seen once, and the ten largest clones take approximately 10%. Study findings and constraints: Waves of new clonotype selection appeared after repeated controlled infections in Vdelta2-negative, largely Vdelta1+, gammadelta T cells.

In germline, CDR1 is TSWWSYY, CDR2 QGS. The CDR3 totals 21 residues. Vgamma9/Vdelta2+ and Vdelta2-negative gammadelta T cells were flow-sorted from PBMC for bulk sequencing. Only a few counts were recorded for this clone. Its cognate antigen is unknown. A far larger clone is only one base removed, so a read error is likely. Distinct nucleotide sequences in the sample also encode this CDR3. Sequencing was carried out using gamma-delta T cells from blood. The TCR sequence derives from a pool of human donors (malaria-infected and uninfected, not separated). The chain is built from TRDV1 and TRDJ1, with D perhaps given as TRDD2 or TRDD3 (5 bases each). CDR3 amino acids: CALGELSTYAFNMPYTDKLIF. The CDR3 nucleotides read TGCGCTCTTGGGGAACTAAGTACCTACGCCTTCAACATGCCGTACACCGATAAACTCATCTTT.